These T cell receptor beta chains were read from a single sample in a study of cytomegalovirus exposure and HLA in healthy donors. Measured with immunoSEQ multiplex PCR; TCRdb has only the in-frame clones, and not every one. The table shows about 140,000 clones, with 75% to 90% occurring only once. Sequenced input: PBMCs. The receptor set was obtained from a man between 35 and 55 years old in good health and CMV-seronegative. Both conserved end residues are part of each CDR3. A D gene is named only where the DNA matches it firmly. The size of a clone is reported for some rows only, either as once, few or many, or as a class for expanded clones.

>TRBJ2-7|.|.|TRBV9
CASSEAEEDEQYF
TGTGCCAGCAGCGAGGCAGAAGAGGACGAGCAGTACTTC
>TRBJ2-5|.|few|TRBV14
CASSKTLRETQYF
TGTGCCAGCAGCAAGACCCTCAGGGAGACCCAGTACTTC
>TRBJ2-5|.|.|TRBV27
CASSLATAKGETQYF
TGTGCCAGCAGTTTAGCGACAGCAAAGGGGGAGACCCAGTACTTC
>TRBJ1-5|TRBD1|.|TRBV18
CASSPGTGRLGPQHF
TGTGCCAGCTCACCGGGGACAGGGCGGTTAGGGCCCCAGCATTTT
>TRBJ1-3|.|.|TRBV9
CASSVDLGGGNTIYF
TGTGCCAGCAGCGTGGACTTGGGGGGAGGAAACACCATATATTTT
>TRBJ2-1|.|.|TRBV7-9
CASSFDRERGEQFF
TGTGCCAGCAGCTTCGACCGGGAGAGAGGTGAGCAGTTCTTC
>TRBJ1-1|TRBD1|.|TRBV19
CASSTGQALGTEAFF
TGTGCCAGTAGTACCGGACAGGCCCTGGGCACTGAAGCTTTCTTT
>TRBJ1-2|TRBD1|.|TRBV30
CAWSGTGTSYTF
TGTGCCTGGAGTGGGACAGGGACTAGCTACACCTTC
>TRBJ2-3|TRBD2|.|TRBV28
CASSLFLAGGTDTQYF
TGTGCCAGCAGTTTATTTCTAGCGGGGGGCACAGATACGCAGTATTTT
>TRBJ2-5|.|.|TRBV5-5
CASSLWGEETQYF
TGTGCCAGCAGCTTGTGGGGAGAAGAGACCCAGTACTTC
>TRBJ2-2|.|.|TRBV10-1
CASTRVENTGELFF
TGCGCCAGCACGAGGGTAGAGAACACCGGGGAGCTGTTTTTT
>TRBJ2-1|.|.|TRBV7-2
CASSRDRGGNEQFF
TGTGCCAGCAGTCGCGACAGGGGAGGGAATGAGCAGTTCTTC
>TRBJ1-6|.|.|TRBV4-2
CASSQGGGRAFSYNSPLHF
TGTGCCAGCAGCCAAGGAGGGGGAAGAGCTTTCTCCTATAATTCACCCCTCCACTTT
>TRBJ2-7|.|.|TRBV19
CASSIGGVPTYEQYF
TGTGCCAGTAGTATAGGGGGAGTCCCAACCTACGAGCAGTACTTC
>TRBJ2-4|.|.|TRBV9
CASSVAASRNIQYF
TGTGCCAGCAGCGTAGCGGCTAGCAGAAACATTCAGTACTTC
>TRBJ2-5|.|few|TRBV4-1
CASSQDEPTGTQYF
TGCGCCAGCAGCCAAGATGAACCCACGGGGACCCAGTACTTC
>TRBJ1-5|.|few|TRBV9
CASSVGQGLGPQHF
TGTGCCAGCAGCGTGGGTCAGGGACTCGGGCCCCAGCATTTT
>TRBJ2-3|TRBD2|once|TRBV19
CASSITSGLYTDTQYF
TGTGCCAGTAGTATAACTAGCGGGCTCTACACAGATACGCAGTATTTT
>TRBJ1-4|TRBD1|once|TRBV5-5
CASSYDRGGEKLFF
TGTGCCAGCAGCTACGACAGGGGTGGTGAAAAACTGTTTTTT
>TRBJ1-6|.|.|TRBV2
CASSGRGGDNSPLHF
TGTGCCAGCAGTGGGAGAGGAGGAGATAATTCACCCCTCCACTTT
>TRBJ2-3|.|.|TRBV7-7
CASSLWGDTDTQYF
TGTGCCAGCAGCTTGTGGGGAGACACAGATACGCAGTATTTT
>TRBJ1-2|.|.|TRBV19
CALTPGGAKGGYTF
TGTGCCCTCACGCCCGGGGGGGCGAAGGGTGGCTACACCTTC
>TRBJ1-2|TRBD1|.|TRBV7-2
CASSLGAGGTSWGYTF
TGTGCCAGCAGCTTAGGGGCAGGGGGCACGTCATGGGGCTACACCTTC
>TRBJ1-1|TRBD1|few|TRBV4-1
CASSPDRVSEAFF
TGCGCCAGCAGCCCGGACAGGGTCTCTGAAGCTTTCTTT
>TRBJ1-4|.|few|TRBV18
CASSPNQYGKLFF
TGTGCCAGCTCACCAAACCAATACGGAAAACTGTTTTTT
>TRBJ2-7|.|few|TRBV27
CASSLSRIRVEQYF
TGTGCCAGCAGTTTATCCCGCATACGGGTCGAGCAGTACTTC
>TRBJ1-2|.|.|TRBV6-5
CASSYEGLHDGYTF
TGTGCCAGCAGTTACGAGGGCCTACACGATGGCTACACCTTC
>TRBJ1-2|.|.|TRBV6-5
CASRPQGPGGYTF
TGTGCCAGCAGGCCCCAGGGCCCGGGCGGCTACACCTTC
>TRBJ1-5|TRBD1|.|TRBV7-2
CASSLAHGQGSRQPQHF
TGTGCCAGCAGCTTAGCGCATGGACAGGGGAGTCGTCAGCCCCAGCATTTT